This passage covers 23 T cell receptor beta chains from one sample sequenced in a study of early T cells in non-severe SARS-CoV-2 infection. A single record per CDR3 protein comes from TCRdb applying MiXCR to the 5' RACE reads. The top ten hold about 5% of the sample, which has about 89,000 distinct CDR3 sequences, roughly 17% seen once. This specimen was whole blood, taken at baseline. These TCRs come from an adult who was a healthcare worker with PCR-confirmed SARS-CoV-2 infection or an uninfected control (not recorded which).

This clonotype was picked up a small number of times. The chain employs TRBV29-1 and TRBJ2-3; D is perhaps TRBD2 (6 bases). Germline CDR1 reads SQVTM; CDR2 reads ANQGSEA. The length of the CDR3 is 14 residues. V was clipped by 1 base and J by 2 bases, with 10 bases between them. The CDR3 protein is CSVEGGRYTDTQYF. The CDR3 DNA reads as TGCAGCGTTGAAGGTGGGAGGTACACAGATACGCAGTATTTT.

This clonotype was counted ten times or more. The chain has TRBV7-9 and TRBJ2-2, with 11 nucleotides matching TRBD1. V was pared by 2 bases and J by 3 bases, with 20 bases of the junction left unmatched. The CDR3 runs 22 residues. Germline V gene data show CDR1 as SEHNR and CDR2 as FQNEAQ (reference sequence). This chain's CDR3 is CASSLLGPPGQGGRRDTGELFF. The CDR3 DNA sequence: TGTGCCAGCAGCTTATTGGGGCCTCCGGGACAGGGGGGCCGTCGAGACACCGGGGAGCTGTTTTTT.

This clonotype was found a few times. The chain combines TRBV7-3 with TRBJ2-3; no reliable D call. The length of the CDR3 is 15 residues. V was shortened by 2 bases and J by 4 bases, with 13 bases between the two germline ends. From germline, CDR1 is SGHTA and CDR2 FQGTGA. The CDR3 region is CASSLLGQSADTQYF. In DNA form, the CDR3 reads TGTGCCAGCAGCTTACTCGGTCAGTCAGCAGATACGCAGTATTTT.

This clonotype turned up a few times. This chain's CDR3 is CASSSRTQGSTQYF. CDR3 DNA: TGTGCCAGCAGCTCACGGACTCAGGGGTCTACGCAGTATTTT. The genes are TRBV7-9 and TRBJ2-3; a weak D match, TRBD1 (6 bases). Germline-derived CDR1 and CDR2 are SEHNR and FQNEAQ (reference sequence). V was shortened by 4 bases and J by 8 bases, with 16 bases between the two germline ends. The CDR3 contains 14 residues. The full variable domain, its missing parts supplied by reference TRBV7-9 and TRBJ2-3, is DTGVSQNPRHKITKRGQNVTFRCDPISEHNRLYWYRQTLGQGPEFLTYFQNEAQLEKSRLLSDRFSAERPKGSFSTLEIQRTEQGDSAMYLCASSSRTQGSTQYFGPGTRLTVL.

This clonotype has just a few counts. This chain joins TRBV12-3 or TRBV12-4 and TRBJ2-3; 8 bases line up with TRBD2. With V trimmed by 6 bases and J by 5 bases, 4 bases remained unmatched. The CDR3 length is 13 residues. The CDR3 DNA reads TGTGCCAGCAGGGGGCTAGCGGGAGATACGCAGTATTTT. Protein: CASRGLAGDTQYF.

This clonotype has more than one count but fewer than ten. The CDR3 nucleotides read TGTGCCAGCAGCTCCCGGTTCGCCGGGGGGGCCCAGCATTTT. Amino acids: CASSSRFAGGAQHF. The V call is TRBV7-2, the J call TRBJ1-5; a weak D match, TRBD1 (5 bases). Trimming shortened V by 4 bases and J by 11 bases, and 18 bases separated the two germline ends. CDR3 length equals 14 residues. Germline V lookup: CDR1 SGHTA, CDR2 FQGNSA.

J is TRBJ1-6 and V is TRBV4-3; 7 nucleotides line up with TRBD1. Germline trimming cut 8 bases from V and 7 bases from J; bases unmatched to any gene: 11. The CDR3 spans 15 residues. Germline CDR1 is LGHNA and CDR2 is YSLEER. The CDR3 here is CASAILRDSNSPLHF. DNA of the CDR3: TGCGCCAGCGCCATTCTCCGGGACAGCAATTCACCCCTCCACTTT.

This chain uses TRBV28 with TRBJ1-3, with D unresolved. The V and J ends lost 5 bases and 4 bases respectively, with 24 bases between them. CDR3 length: 18 amino acids. CDR1 and CDR2 from the germline V gene are MDHEN and SYDVKM. The CDR3 reads CASSPPQATFWEGNTIYF. The CDR3 DNA reads TGTGCCAGCAGTCCCCCGCAGGCTACATTTTGGGAAGGAAACACCATATATTTT.

There are many counts of this clonotype. This sequence joins TRBV20-1 and TRBJ2-5; 9 bases align to TRBD2. The J segment lost 4 bases and the V segment lost 6 bases, leaving 9 bases of the junction unmatched. Germline CDR1 reads DFQATT; CDR2 reads SNEGSKA (reference sequence). The CDR3 loop spans 14 amino acids. As DNA, the CDR3 is TGCAGTGCCCGAGGCGGGAGGGCCGGAGAGACCCAGTACTTC. Its protein is CSARGGRAGETQYF.

This clonotype was seen more than once but under ten times. The rearrangement joins TRBV6-4 to TRBJ2-1, with D tentatively TRBD1 (5 bases). The germline V and J ends were trimmed by 2 bases and 6 bases, with 11 bases remaining between them. The CDR3 extends over 14 amino acids. The germline CDR1 and CDR2 sequences are MRHNA and SNTAGT. The CDR3 spells CASSDPPRVNEQFF. In DNA, the CDR3 is TGTGCCAGCAGTGACCCGCCCAGGGTCAATGAGCAGTTCTTC.

The rearrangement uses TRBV18 and TRBJ2-4; 7 positions match TRBD1. This CDR3 contains 15 residues. Germline V gene data show CDR1 as KGHSH and CDR2 as LQKENI. The ends lost 3 bases at V and 5 bases at J; junction bases unmatched: 7. In DNA, the CDR3 is TGTGCCAGCTCACCCGGGACAGTCCACGAAAACATTCAGTACTTC. Protein product: CASSPGTVHENIQYF.

The genes are TRBV4-1 and TRBJ2-7, with no clear D. This CDR3 is built from 12 residues. Germline V gene data show CDR1 as MGHRA and CDR2 as YSYEKL. The V end lost 0 bases, the J end lost 5 bases, and 5 bases lay between the germline ends. CDR3 loop: CASSQDVDEQYF. Written as DNA, the CDR3 is TGCGCCAGCAGCCAAGATGTTGACGAGCAGTACTTC.

The J gene is TRBJ2-7, the V gene TRBV5-8, with D perhaps assigned TRBD1 or TRBD2 (5 bases each). The CDR3 extends over 14 amino acids. The V gene lost 4 bases and the J gene lost 2 bases, with 13 bases spanning the gap. Germline V gives CDR1 SGHTS, CDR2 YDEGEE. The CDR3 nucleotides read TGTGCCAGCAGCCTGGACTGGGGGACCTACGAGCAGTACTTC. Its protein is CASSLDWGTYEQYF.

V usage is TRBV11-2 and J usage is TRBJ2-4; D is tentatively TRBD1 or TRBD2 (6 bases each). The V end was cut by 3 bases, the J end by 1 base, with 13 bases between. This CDR3 is 16 amino acids long. The germline V gene encodes CDR1 SGHAT and CDR2 FQNNGV. CDR3 nucleotide sequence: TGTGCCAGCAGCTTTGGGCGGAGGGGGGCCAAAAACATTCAGTACTTC. Its translation is CASSFGRRGAKNIQYF.

Comment on this clonotype: Germline is not matched at one junction end, which may reflect a read error. The V call is TRBV12-3 or TRBV12-4, the J call TRBJ2-6; maybe TRBD2 (5 bases). The CDR3 contains 20 residues. The CDR3 loop reads CASGLASSPFVFLRPGVLTF. The CDR3 nucleotides read TGTGCCAGCGGTTTAGCGTCATCCCCGTTCGTCTTCCTACGGCCGGGCGTCCTGACTTTC.

A few counts support this clonotype. The chain employs TRBV7-9 and TRBJ2-2; D not certain. In germline, CDR1 is SEHNR, CDR2 FQNEAQ (reference sequence). The CDR3 contains 16 residues. Between the trimmed V and J ends, which lost 3 bases and 0 bases, there was a span of 11 bases. CDR3 DNA: TGTGCCAGCAGCTTGTTGGGGAAAACGAACACCGGGGAGCTGTTTTTT. Translating gives CASSLLGKTNTGELFF.

The V and J genes are TRBV12-3 or TRBV12-4 and TRBJ2-7; 11 nucleotides line up with TRBD1. This CDR3 region has 15 residues. J was trimmed by 10 bases and V by 6 bases; bases with no gene match: 14. CDR3 coding DNA: TGTGCCAGCAGCCCTTCGTACGGGACAGGGGGAGTACAGTACTTC. Amino acid sequence: CASSPSYGTGGVQYF.

This clonotype was recorded at least ten times. The chain joins TRBV20-1 to TRBJ2-1; 13 bases are a match to TRBD2. Losses at the gene ends were 1 base for V and 15 bases for J; bases not matched to a gene: 18. CDR1 and CDR2 (germline): DFQATT, SNEGSKA (reference sequence). CDR3 length: 17 amino acids. In nucleotides, the CDR3 is TGCAGTGCTAGAGCCGGGACAGTAGGACTAGCGGGAGTTGGTCTGTTCTTC. Translated: CSARAGTVGLAGVGLFF.

This chain's CDR3 is CASSQITGVYSPLHF. DNA for the CDR3: TGCGCCAGCAGCCAGATCACAGGGGTTTATTCACCCCTCCACTTT. The rearrangement joins TRBV4-1 to TRBJ1-6; 7 nucleotides match TRBD1. The CDR3 spans 15 residues. Germline CDR1 reads MGHRA; CDR2 reads YSYEKL. The junction had 7 bases not matched to a gene; V was cut back by 3 bases and J by 8 bases.

This chain joins TRBV28 and TRBJ2-3; TRBD2 matches 16 bases. Germline V gives CDR1 MDHEN, CDR2 SYDVKM. This CDR3 comprises 18 residues. Trimming cost V 4 bases and J 2 bases; bases outside gene matches: 6. CDR3 protein: CASSSGLAGGLDTDTQYF. The CDR3 DNA reads TGTGCCAGCAGTTCGGGACTAGCGGGAGGGCTGGACACAGATACGCAGTATTTT.

V gene TRBV5-1 combines with J gene TRBJ1-2, with no clear D. Germline-derived CDR1 and CDR2 are SGHRS and YFSETQ. The CDR3 runs 13 residues. The V and J ends lost 0 bases and 2 bases respectively, with 5 bases between them. CDR3 sequence (DNA): TGCGCCAGCAGCTTGGGGCGGAACTATGGCTACACCTTC. This encodes CASSLGRNYGYTF.

The rearrangement joins TRBV20-1 to TRBJ2-1; 7 nucleotides align to TRBD2. Germline-derived CDR1 and CDR2 are DFQATT and SNEGSKA (reference sequence). The CDR3 loop spans 14 amino acids. V was clipped by 3 bases and J by 4 bases; unmatched bases: 6. The CDR3 is CSASIAGVYNEQFF. The CDR3 nucleotides read TGCAGTGCTAGTATTGCGGGGGTTTACAATGAGCAGTTCTTC.

V gene TRBV6-2 or TRBV6-3 combines with J gene TRBJ2-7; D is unresolved. The V and J ends lost 2 bases and 5 bases respectively, with 13 bases between them. The CDR3 is 14 residues long. The V gene's germline CDR1 is MNHEY and CDR2 SVGEGT. The CDR3 DNA follows: TGTGCCAGCAGTTACAACGGGCCCGCCGACGAGCAGTACTTC. Translating gives CASSYNGPADEQYF.